These T cell receptor beta chains were read from a single sample in a study of STAT3 mutations in large granular lymphocyte leukemia. Profiling relied on immunoSEQ multiplex PCR, and the TCRdb table lists in-frame clones only, not all of them. The table has fewer than 10,000 clones, about 88% seen once; the top ten hold roughly four fifths. Source material: peripheral blood mononuclear cells. These receptors were obtained from an older man with T-cell large granular lymphocyte leukemia. Some clones in this sample may be carry-over from other donors' samples. Each CDR3 is given with its conserved first and last residue. The D gene is left open where the match is weak. Size is omitted from some rows. Given values are once, few, many or a class for expanded clones.

CDR3 length | D gene | J gene | V gene | clone size | CDR3 protein | CDR3 DNA
16 | TRBD2 | TRBJ2-5 | TRBV5-4 | . | CASSREGGGHQETQYF | TGTGCCAGCAGCCGGGAGGGCGGGGGGCACCAAGAGACCCAGTACTTC
15 | . | TRBJ2-3 | TRBV4-1 | . | CASSPTRSNTDTQYF | TGCGCCAGCAGCCCGACTAGGTCTAACACAGATACGCAGTATTTT
13 | . | TRBJ1-1 | TRBV2 | . | CASTLRRFSEAFF | TGTGCCAGCACCCTACGGAGGTTTTCTGAAGCTTTCTTT
17 | TRBD2 | TRBJ2-1 | TRBV4-1 | . | CASSQLTSGGFLDEQFF | TGCGCCAGCAGCCAACTGACTAGCGGGGGTTTTTTGGATGAGCAGTTCTTC
15 | TRBD2 | TRBJ2-1 | TRBV13 | . | CASSILAGEIDEQFF | TGTGCCAGCAGCATACTAGCGGGGGAAATCGATGAGCAGTTCTTC
11 | . | TRBJ2-3 | TRBV7-9 | . | CASSLENTQYF | TGTGCCAGCAGCTTAGAGAATACGCAGTATTTT
15 | . | TRBJ1-5 | TRBV30 | . | CAWGGGAGAGQPQHF | TGTGCCTGGGGTGGGGGGGCAGGGGCCGGTCAGCCCCAGCATTTT
14 | . | TRBJ1-4 | TRBV7-9 | once | CASSHRATNEKLFF | TGTGCCAGCAGCCACAGGGCAACTAATGAAAAACTGTTTTTT
12 | TRBD1 | TRBJ1-2 | TRBV29-1 | . | CSVSGQGYGYTF | TGCAGCGTCTCCGGACAGGGGTATGGCTACACCTTC
11 | . | TRBJ2-1 | TRBV12-5 | . | CASKYRDEQFF | TGTGCTAGTAAATACCGGGATGAGCAGTTCTTC
15 | . | TRBJ1-2 | TRBV4-2 | . | CASSQDFGGNYGYTF | TGTGCCAGCAGCCAAGATTTCGGCGGAAACTATGGCTACACCTTC
14 | . | TRBJ2-7 | TRBV11-1 | . | CASSLYRDRYEQYF | TGTGCCAGCAGCTTATACAGGGATAGGTACGAGCAGTACTTC
13 | . | TRBJ2-1 | TRBV6-5 | . | CASSNGRSRGQFF | TGTGCCAGCAGTAACGGACGGAGCCGGGGGCAGTTCTTC
15 | . | TRBJ1-5 | TRBV18 | . | CASSPRATGNQPQHF | TGTGCCAGCTCACCCCGGGCGACGGGCAATCAGCCCCAGCATTTT
15 | . | TRBJ1-5 | TRBV6-5 | . | CASSKGDDSNQPQHF | TGTGCCAGCTCCAAGGGGGACGATAGCAATCAGCCCCAGCATTTT
15 | . | TRBJ1-2 | TRBV30 | . | CAWSDSSLDRYGYTF | TGTGCCTGGAGCGACAGTTCGTTGGATCGATATGGCTACACCTTC
14 | . | TRBJ1-3 | TRBV5-1 | . | CASSSTGSGNTIYF | TGCGCCAGCAGCTCTACAGGCTCTGGAAACACCATATATTTT
14 | TRBD1 | TRBJ2-7 | TRBV5-1 | . | CASSLGTGPGEQYF | TGCGCCAGCAGCTTGGGGACAGGGCCGGGCGAGCAGTACTTC
15 | . | TRBJ1-6 | TRBV6-5 | . | CASSYDGTANSPLHF | TGTGCCAGCAGTTATGACGGGACGGCCAATTCACCCCTCCACTTT
15 | . | TRBJ2-2 | TRBV14 | . | CASSQRWTDTGELFF | TGTGCCAGCAGCCAACGGTGGACCGACACCGGGGAGCTGTTTTTT
13 | . | TRBJ1-1 | TRBV10-3 | . | CAISEFENTEAFF | TGTGCCATCAGTGAGTTTGAGAACACTGAAGCTTTCTTT
14 | . | TRBJ1-2 | TRBV11-2 | . | CASSPGTSPYGYTF | TGTGCCAGCAGCCCCGGGACATCTCCCTATGGCTACACCTTC
16 | TRBD1 | TRBJ1-5 | TRBV5-1 | once | CASSLGTGGAGQPQHF | TGCGCCAGCAGCTTGGGAACAGGGGGCGCGGGGCAGCCCCAGCATTTT
15 | TRBD1 | TRBJ2-2 | TRBV6-5 | . | CASSYFQGAFGELFF | TGTGCCAGCAGTTACTTTCAGGGGGCATTCGGGGAGCTGTTTTTT
16 | TRBD1 | TRBJ1-2 | TRBV19 | . | CASSIEPRDRGYGYTF | TGTGCCAGTAGTATAGAGCCTCGGGACAGGGGCTATGGCTACACCTTC
13 | . | TRBJ1-5 | TRBV6-1 | once | CASSEGLEQPQHF | TGTGCCAGCAGTGAGGGACTAGAGCAGCCCCAGCATTTT
14 | . | TRBJ1-5 | TRBV7-2 | . | CASSLSGSGQPQHF | TGTGCCAGCAGCTTATCGGGGAGCGGGCAGCCCCAGCATTTT
14 | . | TRBJ1-2 | TRBV6-5 | . | CASSPEGYREGYTF | TGTGCCAGCAGTCCCGAAGGGTATAGGGAGGGCTACACCTTC
16 | . | TRBJ1-4 | TRBV29-1 | . | CSARTEDKINGEKLFF | TGCAGCGCTAGGACGGAGGATAAAATCAATGGGGAAAAACTGTTTTTT
15 | . | TRBJ1-3 | TRBV27 | few | CASSPAPRVGNTIYF | TGTGCCAGCAGTCCCGCGCCGAGGGTTGGAAACACCATATATTTT
15 | . | TRBJ1-6 | TRBV4-3 | once | CASSQGTRTGSPLHF | TGCGCCAGCAGCCAAGGAACTCGGACGGGGTCACCCCTCCACTTT
14 | . | TRBJ2-3 | TRBV11-3 | . | CASSPGTSTDTQYF | TGTGCCAGCAGCCCCGGGACTAGCACAGATACGCAGTATTTT
8 | . | TRBJ1-3 | TRBV7-9 | . | CASSLVLF | TGTGCCAGCAGCTTAGTTCTTTTT
13 | . | TRBJ2-7 | TRBV4-2 | . | CASSQEGGSEQYF | TGTGCCAGCAGCCAAGAAGGGGGGTCCGAGCAGTACTTC
15 | TRBD2 | TRBJ2-5 | TRBV9 | . | CASSVVASGGETQYF | TGTGCCAGCAGCGTAGTGGCTAGCGGGGGGGAGACCCAGTACTTC
10 | . | TRBJ1-2 | TRBV20-1 | . | CSARQDGYTF | TGCAGTGCTAGACAGGATGGCTACACCTTC
12 | . | TRBJ2-3 | TRBV6-5 | once | CASSSSGDTQYF | TGTGCCAGCAGTTCCTCGGGGGATACGCAGTATTTT
14 | . | TRBJ2-3 | TRBV4-1 | . | CASSQDRSTDTQYF | TGCGCCAGCAGCCAAGATAGGAGCACAGATACGCAGTATTTT
14 | . | TRBJ1-5 | TRBV7-9 | . | CASSSWNSNQPQHF | TGTGCCAGCAGTTCTTGGAATAGCAATCAGCCCCAGCATTTT
13 | . | TRBJ1-2 | TRBV27 | . | CASSLTGMDGYTF | TGTGCCAGCAGTTTAACAGGGATGGATGGCTACACCTTC
17 | TRBD1 | TRBJ2-6 | TRBV27 | . | CASTFTRTGAGANVLTF | TGTGCCAGCACTTTTACCCGGACAGGGGCTGGGGCCAACGTCCTGACTTTC
14 | . | TRBJ1-5 | TRBV5-5 | . | CASSSGPGGQPQHF | TGTGCCAGCAGCTCCGGACCCGGGGGGCAGCCCCAGCATTTT
15 | TRBD1 | TRBJ1-6 | TRBV5-1 | few | CASSLGDRVDSPLHF | TGCGCCAGCAGCTTGGGTGACAGGGTTGATTCACCCCTCCACTTT
11 | . | TRBJ1-2 | TRBV20-1 | . | CSARANYGYTF | TGCAGTGCTAGAGCCAACTATGGCTACACCTTC
15 | . | TRBJ1-2 | TRBV5-4 | . | CASSLGPGKGIGYTF | TGTGCCAGCAGCTTGGGTCCGGGGAAAGGGATTGGCTACACCTTC
13 | . | TRBJ1-2 | TRBV2 | once | CASSEQGNYGYTF | TGTGCCAGCAGTGAACAGGGGAACTATGGCTACACCTTC
16 | . | TRBJ2-7 | TRBV27 | . | CAAGALQDSTLLGQYF | TGTGCCGCGGGGGCCCTTCAGGATTCCACACTCCTAGGGCAGTACTTC
13 | . | TRBJ2-7 | TRBV18 | . | CASSPQGSYEQYF | TGTGCCAGCTCACCGCAGGGCAGCTACGAGCAGTACTTC
14 | . | TRBJ2-7 | TRBV6-1 | . | CASSPRQPAYEQYF | TGTGCCAGCAGTCCCCGACAGCCAGCCTACGAGCAGTACTTC
16 | . | TRBJ2-3 | TRBV15 | . | CATSRGPSDPTDTQYF | TGTGCCACCAGCAGAGGGCCTAGCGACCCCACAGATACGCAGTATTTT
14 | TRBD1 | TRBJ1-6 | TRBV28 | . | CASSYGQASSPLHF | TGTGCCAGCAGTTATGGACAGGCGAGTTCACCCCTCCACTTT